The 15 T cell receptor beta chains below come from one sample, sequenced in a study of beta chain features in type 1 diabetes. Notes on the study in general: Type 1 diabetes patients showed a moderate but significant shortening of TCRB CDR3s in all four CD4+ subsets.

Antigens of these TCRs are unknown. cDNA synthesis used the whole RNA isolate, giving expressed TCRB sequences. Method: immunoSEQ multiplex PCR; TCRdb's copy keeps in-frame clones and lacks some. The repertoire holds about 340,000 clones, with roughly 13% as singletons. The sample taken for sequencing was naive CD4+ T cells from blood. The source is a woman aged 18-29 years with type 1 diabetes.

This clone has more than one count but fewer than ten. J is TRBJ2-5 and V is TRBV9; 11 bases line up with TRBD2. The CDR3 runs to 15 residues. The germline CDR1 and CDR2 sequences are SGDLS and YYNGEE. The V gene end was trimmed by 3 bases and the J gene end by 4 bases; junction bases not matched to a gene: 5. The CDR3 nucleotides are TGTGCCAGCAGCGCCACCGGACTAGCGGGAGAGACCCAGTACTTC. It encodes CASSATGLAGETQYF.

There are a few counts of this clone. The gene calls are TRBV7-2 and TRBJ2-7; tentative D call: TRBD2 (6 bases). The CDR3 consists of 13 residues. Germline V lookup: CDR1 SGHTA, CDR2 FQGNSA. V was trimmed by 4 bases and J by 9 bases, leaving 16 bases between them. The CDR3 DNA sequence: TGTGCCAGCAGCTCAAGACTAGAAGGACGGCAGTACGTC. Amino acids: CASSSRLEGRQYV.

This sequence joins TRBV5-1 and TRBJ1-2, with TRBD1 as a possible D gene (6 bases). The germline gives CDR1 SGHRS, CDR2 YFSETQ. This CDR3 comprises 16 residues. V was clipped by 1 base and J by 2 bases, with 15 bases between them. The CDR3 coding sequence is TGCGCCAGCAGCTTGAGTTCGGGGACACCAAACTATGGCTACACCTTC. This translates into CASSLSSGTPNYGYTF.

The rearrangement uses TRBV11-3 and TRBJ1-2; D gene uncertain. The germline V gene encodes CDR1 SGHNT and CDR2 YENEEA. There are 12 residues in the CDR3. V was clipped by 1 base and J by 5 bases, with 5 bases between them. CDR3 sequence: CASSLGRYGYTF. CDR3 bases: TGTGCCAGCAGCTTAGGGCGGTATGGCTACACCTTC.

CDR3 sequence (DNA): TGTGCTAGTGGTTTAGTACTAGCGGGAGGAAACTGGGGCAATGAGCAGTTCTTC. Its protein is CASGLVLAGGNWGNEQFF. The chain has TRBV12-5 and TRBJ2-1, with 12 bases lining up with TRBD2. Unmatched junction bases numbered 12, after V lost 3 bases and J lost 6 bases. The length of the CDR3 is 18 residues. The germline gives CDR1 LGHNT, CDR2 FRNRAP.

This clone has more than one count but fewer than ten. V and J are TRBV21-1 and TRBJ1-2; TRBD1, as called in the table, went unchecked against the DNA. TRBV21-1 is a known pseudogene. The CDR3 runs 17 residues. The CDR3 DNA is TGTGCCAGCAGCAAAGTCAAGACCCGGGACAGGCAATATGGCTACACCTTC. Amino acid sequence: CASSKVKTRDRQYGYTF.

This clone was observed a few times. V and J are TRBV25-1 and TRBJ2-3, with TRBD2 identical over 13 bases. J lost 5 bases, V lost 6 bases, and 2 bases had no gene match. This CDR3 spans 14 amino acids. Germline V lookup: CDR1 MGHDK, CDR2 SYGVNS. In DNA form, the CDR3 reads TGTGCCAGCAGCCGACTAGCGGGAGGAGATACGCAGTATTTT. Protein: CASSRLAGGDTQYF.

This clone was detected only a few times. The rearrangement joins TRBV5-4 to TRBJ2-3; 8 bases align to TRBD2. In germline, CDR1 is SGHNT, CDR2 YYREEE (reference sequence). The trim removed 0 bases at V and 3 bases at J, leaving 6 bases unmatched. This CDR3 is built from 16 residues. The CDR3 DNA follows: TGTGCCAGCAGCTTGGGAGCGGGAGTAAGTACAGATACGCAGTATTTT. Its translation: CASSLGAGVSTDTQYF.

This clone was counted a few times. DNA of the CDR3: TGCGCCAGCAGCCCCATCCGACAGGACGGGCACGAGCAGTACTTC. It codes for CASSPIRQDGHEQYF. V gene TRBV5-1 combines with J gene TRBJ2-7, with D perhaps TRBD1 (6 bases). Per the germline V gene, CDR1 is SGHRS and CDR2 is YFSETQ. Trimming took off 4 bases at V and 5 bases at J, with 19 bases between the two ends. The CDR3 covers 15 residues.

DNA for the CDR3: TGTGCCAGCAGTGACAGGACCGGGGAGCTGTTTTTT. Encoded protein: CASSDRTGELFF. This chain joins TRBV6-5 and TRBJ2-2; TRBD1 is a possible D gene (6 bases). The V end was cut by 5 bases, the J end by 5 bases, with 6 bases between. The germline V gene has CDR1 MNHEY and CDR2 SVGAGI. The CDR3 totals 12 residues.

The chain links TRBV6-6 to TRBJ2-7; 9 nucleotides match TRBD1. Losses at the gene ends were 5 bases for V and 2 bases for J; bases not matched to a gene: 4. Germline V gene sequence: CDR1 MNHNY, CDR2 SVGAGI (reference sequence). The CDR3 sequence is 14 residues long. The CDR3 sequence: CASSDGTGTYEQYF. The CDR3 DNA sequence: TGTGCCAGCAGTGACGGGACAGGGACCTACGAGCAGTACTTC.

V gene TRBV30 combines with J gene TRBJ2-1, with 7 bases identical to TRBD1. V was clipped by 3 bases and J by 5 bases; unmatched bases: 4. The germline gives CDR1 GTSNPN, CDR2 SVGIG (reference sequence). There are 13 residues in the CDR3. The CDR3: CAWRSDRHNEQFF. DNA of the CDR3: TGTGCCTGGAGATCGGACAGGCACAATGAGCAGTTCTTC.

This clone is a singleton in its sample. This rearrangement joins TRBV13 to TRBJ1-5; maybe TRBD1 (6 bases). Trimming left V 0 bases short and J 1 base short, with 10 bases between. CDR3 length: 16 residues. The germline V gene has CDR1 PRHDT and CDR2 FYEKMQ (reference sequence). The CDR3 sequence is CASSLGGGRSNQPQHF. The CDR3 bases are TGTGCCAGCAGCTTAGGGGGGGGGCGGAGCAATCAGCCCCAGCATTTT.

The chain uses TRBV18 and TRBJ2-1, with 9 bases that match TRBD2. J was trimmed by 8 bases and V by 3 bases; bases with no gene match: 11. In germline, CDR1 is KGHSH, CDR2 LQKENI. The CDR3 is 16 residues long. The CDR3 DNA is TGTGCCAGCTCACCCCCTGGCGGGAGGGGCGCGGATGAGCAGTTCTTC. This sequence encodes CASSPPGGRGADEQFF.

The chain is built from TRBV6-5 and TRBJ2-5, with 8 bases matching TRBD2. CDR3 length equals 15 residues. Germline lookup yields CDR1 MNHEY and CDR2 SVGAGI. The V and J ends lost 6 bases and 2 bases, in that order; junction bases with no gene match: 8. As DNA, the CDR3 is TGTGCCAGCAGCGGCCGGGGGGGGGTTCAAGAGACCCAGTACTTC. Its translation is CASSGRGGVQETQYF.